A single sample is the source of the 24 T cell receptor beta chains below, sequenced in a study of shared clonotypes between healthy human individuals (dated by TCRdb to between 2020 and 2021). Library prep was done by the immunoSEQ multiplex PCR assay. The immuneACCESS repertoire file appears here via TCRdb, limited to in-frame rearrangements. These files lack a portion of the clones; in checked studies, under half of the deficit traces to unresolved V genes, and the cause of the others is not known. The sample table shows more than 450,000 clones, and about four fifths are seen once. The ten largest make up approximately 13% of the sample. Material: PBMCs. These receptor sequences come from a woman aged 35 to 49 in good health. Some clones in this sample may be carry-over from other donors' samples.

The chain joins TRBV7-2 to TRBJ2-2; 12 positions match TRBD2. This CDR3 is built from 15 residues. The V gene's germline CDR1 is SGHTA and CDR2 FQGNSA. With 4 bases clipped from V and 7 bases from J, the junction kept 4 bases outside the gene matches. The CDR3 DNA follows: TGTGCCAGCAGCTGGACTAGCGGGACCGACGGGGAGCTGTTTTTT. Its protein is CASSWTSGTDGELFF.

This clone came up many times. This chain's CDR3 is CAISEPASGRASYEQYF. In DNA, the CDR3 is TGTGCCATCAGTGAGCCAGCTAGCGGGAGAGCTTCCTACGAGCAGTACTTC. J is TRBJ2-7 and V is TRBV10-3; 10 bases map to TRBD2. There are 17 residues in the CDR3. V was clipped by 2 bases and J by 1 base; unmatched bases: 8. Germline V gene lookup returns CDR1 ENHRY and CDR2 SYGVKD.

Ten or more counts support this clone. V is TRBV7-9 and J is TRBJ2-7; D possibly matches TRBD1 or TRBD2 (6 bases each). V was cut by 1 base and J by 7 bases, with 11 bases left in between. The CDR3 covers 13 residues. Germline CDR1 and CDR2: SEHNR and FQNEAQ (reference sequence). The CDR3 is CASSLGGGLEQYF. The CDR3 coding sequence is TGTGCCAGCAGCTTAGGAGGGGGGTTAGAGCAGTACTTC.

This clone was recorded a few times. The chain is built from TRBV4-1 and TRBJ2-1, with TRBD2 matching 8 bases. V lost 2 bases to trimming and J lost 4 bases; unmatched junction nucleotides: 7. Germline values: CDR1 MGHRA, CDR2 YSYEKL. The CDR3 runs 16 residues. The CDR3 here is CASSQFPGRDYNEQFF. The CDR3 DNA follows: TGCGCCAGCAGCCAATTCCCCGGGAGGGATTACAATGAGCAGTTCTTC.

The chain recombines TRBV19 with TRBJ1-3; possibly TRBD1 for D (6 bases). Trimming removed 3 bases from V and 0 bases from J, with 27 bases in between. Germline V CDR1 and CDR2: LNHDA, SQIVND (reference sequence). This CDR3 region has 21 residues. The CDR3 loop reads CASSIPGRGPRGGDSGNTIYF. The CDR3 coding sequence is TGTGCCAGTAGTATCCCCGGGCGGGGGCCTCGAGGCGGCGACTCTGGAAACACCATATATTTT.

Only a few counts were recorded for this clone. V is TRBV14 and J is TRBJ1-2, with D unresolved. There are 13 residues in the CDR3. Germline values: CDR1 SGHDN, CDR2 FVKESK. The V end was cut by 1 base, the J end by 2 bases, with 5 bases between. The CDR3: CASSQGNNYGYTF. The CDR3 nucleotides read TGTGCCAGCAGCCAAGGAAACAACTATGGCTACACCTTC.

This sequence joins TRBV5-4 and TRBJ2-3; 10 bases align to TRBD1. CDR3 length: 14 amino acids. Germline V gene data show CDR1 as SGHNT and CDR2 as YYREEE (reference sequence). Trimming removed 4 bases from V and 4 bases from J; junction bases left unmatched: 3. The CDR3 DNA follows: TGTGCCAGCAGCCGACAGGGGGCGGCAGATACGCAGTATTTT. Protein product: CASSRQGAADTQYF. Together with reference TRBV5-4 and TRBJ2-3, the CDR3 gives the full variable domain: ETGVTQSPTHLIKTRGQQVTLRCSSQSGHNTVSWYQQALGQGPQFIFQYYREEENGRGNFPPRFSGLQFPNYSSELNVNALELDDSALYLCASSRQGAADTQYFGPGTRLTVL.

The J gene is TRBJ2-1, the V gene TRBV30; D perhaps matches TRBD1 (5 bases). This CDR3 is 13 amino acids long. V was shortened by 3 bases and J by 2 bases, with 8 bases between the two germline ends. From germline, CDR1 is GTSNPN and CDR2 SVGIG (reference sequence). DNA for the CDR3: TGTGCCTGGAGCGACAGTCCCTACAATGAGCAGTTCTTC. It codes for CAWSDSPYNEQFF.

The rearrangement uses TRBV5-4 and TRBJ2-2; 11 positions match TRBD2. From germline, CDR1 is SGHNT and CDR2 YYREEE (reference sequence). The trim removed 1 base at V and 5 bases at J, leaving 4 bases unmatched. This CDR3 has 16 amino acids. The chain's CDR3 is CASSLTSGRLTGELFF. CDR3 sequence (DNA): TGTGCCAGCAGCTTGACTAGCGGGAGACTAACCGGGGAGCTGTTTTTT.

This clone has only a few counts. The chain uses TRBV6-1 and TRBJ1-2; D is possibly TRBD1 (6 bases). The CDR3 loop spans 15 amino acids. Germline V gene sequence: CDR1 MNHNS, CDR2 SASEGT. Trimming removed 7 bases from V and 7 bases from J, with 22 bases in between. CDR3 sequence: CASIDENRVISGYTF. The CDR3 nucleotides are TGTGCCAGCATCGACGAAAACAGGGTAATTAGTGGCTACACCTTC.

V is TRBV4-1 and J is TRBJ2-2; 11 bases are a match to TRBD2. The germline V gene encodes CDR1 MGHRA and CDR2 YSYEKL. The CDR3 is 19 amino acids. V lost 2 bases, J lost 1 base, and 9 bases stayed unmatched. The CDR3 DNA follows: TGCGCCAGCAGCCAAAAGTTCACCCTAGCGGGAGGGAACACCGGGGAGCTGTTTTTT. Its protein is CASSQKFTLAGGNTGELFF.

A few counts support this clone. The chain joins TRBV29-1 to TRBJ2-2; TRBD2 agrees at 8 bases. From germline, CDR1 is SQVTM and CDR2 ANQGSEA. The CDR3 spans 14 residues. Trimming at V came to 3 bases and at J to 4 bases, leaving 4 bases not matched to a gene. Here the CDR3 reads CSVDPGGGTGELFF. The CDR3 coding sequence is TGCAGCGTTGACCCGGGAGGGGGCACCGGGGAGCTGTTTTTT.

V and J are TRBV5-1 and TRBJ2-7, with 10 bases that match TRBD2. Germline CDR1 reads SGHRS; CDR2 reads YFSETQ. The CDR3 runs to 19 residues. Trimming took 0 bases from V and 1 from J; bases not matched to a gene: 13. The CDR3 loop is CASSLVSLLAGDQSYEQYF. CDR3 nucleotides: TGCGCCAGCAGCTTGGTATCATTGCTAGCGGGAGACCAATCCTACGAGCAGTACTTC.

The chain joins TRBV5-1 to TRBJ2-5, with D unresolved. V was pared by 0 bases and J by 1 base, with 7 bases between. In germline, CDR1 is SGHRS, CDR2 YFSETQ. This CDR3 spans 14 amino acids. The CDR3 region is CASSLEPAQETQYF. The DNA of the CDR3 is TGCGCCAGCAGCTTGGAGCCAGCCCAAGAGACCCAGTACTTC.

The V call is TRBV6-6, the J call TRBJ1-2; D not certain. With 7 bases removed from V and 5 bases from J, the gap between germline ends came to 14 bases. Germline values: CDR1 MNHNY, CDR2 SVGAGI (reference sequence). The CDR3 runs 13 residues. CDR3 protein: CASTARGGYGYTF. CDR3 bases: TGTGCCAGCACCGCGCGCGGAGGATATGGCTACACCTTC.

J is TRBJ1-2 and V is TRBV9; 8 nucleotides agree with TRBD1. Losses at the gene ends were 0 bases for V and 5 bases for J; bases not matched to a gene: 6. The germline V gene encodes CDR1 SGDLS and CDR2 YYNGEE. The length of the CDR3 is 15 residues. CDR3 nucleotide sequence: TGTGCCAGCAGCGTAGCCGGACAGGGTATTTATGGCTACACCTTC. Translated, it gives CASSVAGQGIYGYTF.

The V call is TRBV11-1, the J call TRBJ2-1, with a possible D match to TRBD2 (5 bases). CDR1 is SGHAT and CDR2 is FQDESV in the germline V gene (reference sequence). The germline V and J ends were trimmed by 3 bases and 0 bases, with 9 bases remaining between them. The CDR3 is made up of 15 amino acids. CDR3 sequence: CASSLNSASYNEQFF. The DNA of the CDR3 is TGTGCCAGCAGCTTGAATAGCGCCTCCTACAATGAGCAGTTCTTC.

J is TRBJ1-2 and V is TRBV28, with D unresolved. V was cut by 3 bases and J by 5 bases, with 7 bases left in between. Germline lookup yields CDR1 MDHEN and CDR2 SYDVKM. This CDR3 spans 12 amino acids. The CDR3 loop is CASSFSQYGYTF. CDR3 sequence (DNA): TGTGCCAGCAGTTTTTCACAGTATGGCTACACCTTC.

The chain links TRBV5-1 to TRBJ1-1, with D possibly being TRBD1 (6 bases). V shed 6 bases and J shed 2 bases, with 17 bases lying between them. The CDR3 sequence is 15 residues long. CDR1 and CDR2 from the germline V gene are SGHRS and YFSETQ. CDR3 loop: CASNPRSGTNTEAFF. For the CDR3, the DNA is TGCGCCAGCAACCCCCGCTCCGGGACAAACACTGAAGCTTTCTTT. Filled out from reference TRBV5-1 and TRBJ1-1, the complete variable domain reads KAGVTQTPRYLIKTRGQQVTLSCSPISGHRSVSWYQQTPGQGLQFLFEYFSETQRNKGNFPGRFSGRQFSNSRSEMNVSTLELGDSALYLCASNPRSGTNTEAFFGQGTRLTVV.

J is TRBJ2-1 and V is TRBV9, with 8 positions matching TRBD2. Trimming cost V 0 bases and J 7 bases; bases outside gene matches: 6. This CDR3 is built from 15 residues. Germline V lookup: CDR1 SGDLS, CDR2 YYNGEE. CDR3 nucleotides: TGTGCCAGCAGCGTAGGGACTAGCTCCTCGAATGAGCAGTTCTTC. Translation gives CASSVGTSSSNEQFF.

This clone has just one count. The genes are TRBV7-9 and TRBJ1-4; 10 nucleotides align to TRBD1. Germline V gene sequence: CDR1 SEHNR, CDR2 FQNEAQ (reference sequence). V lost 5 bases and J lost 8; bases outside the gene matches: 5. This CDR3 comprises 14 residues. The CDR3 spells CASSPPGQGEKLFF. CDR3 DNA: TGTGCCAGCAGCCCTCCGGGACAGGGGGAAAAACTGTTTTTT.

This clone was seen a few times. V and J are TRBV18 and TRBJ1-2; unclear D gene. Trimming stripped 0 bases from V and 5 bases from J, with 7 bases between. The germline CDR1 and CDR2 sequences are KGHSH and LQKENI. The CDR3 loop spans 13 amino acids. The CDR3 loop is CASSPPGHYGYTF. CDR3 sequence (DNA): TGTGCCAGCTCACCACCGGGCCATTATGGCTACACCTTC.

Many counts were recorded for this clone. The genes are TRBV19 and TRBJ2-7; 9 positions agree with TRBD1. V lost 3 bases to trimming and J lost 7 bases; unmatched junction nucleotides: 10. Per the germline V gene, CDR1 is LNHDA and CDR2 is SQIVND (reference sequence). This CDR3 is built from 15 residues. In DNA, the CDR3 is TGTGCCAGTAGTATCACCGGGACAGGGCCTCAAGAGCAGTACTTC. This sequence encodes CASSITGTGPQEQYF.

The J gene is TRBJ1-5, the V gene TRBV7-2; perhaps TRBD1 as D (6 bases). The CDR3 has 13 amino acids. Germline CDR1 is SGHTA and CDR2 is FQGNSA. Trimming took 4 bases from V and 3 from J, leaving 7 bases between them. The CDR3 is CASSWGPNQPQHF. The DNA of the CDR3 is TGTGCCAGCAGCTGGGGGCCCAATCAGCCCCAGCATTTT.